The clone carrying this T cell receptor beta chain was counted between two and nine times. Regarding time point: patch test 1, 2 weeks after DPC sensitization. The treatment denotes: therapeutic diphenylcyclopropenone sensitization with weekly scalp DPC. Each CDR3 protein is one row after TCRdb ran MiXCR on the RACE reads. This repertoire shows about 120,000 distinct CDR3 sequences, roughly 13% found once; its top ten account for 0.8% to 1%. These data originate in a study of human T cells and chemical hapten exposure. Germline V CDR1 and CDR2: DFQATT, SNEGSKA (reference sequence). This CDR3 contains 15 residues.

The sequence was collected from a man between 18 and 29 years old with alopecia areata. Some clones in this sample may be carry-over from other donors' samples. The chain combines TRBV20-1 with TRBJ2-3; 8 bases are a match to TRBD1. Sequenced here: whole blood, sampled in connection with sensitization to the hapten diphenylcyclopropenone (DPC). The CDR3 DNA is TGCACACCAAAAGGGCGACAGGGGTTCACAGATACGCAGTATTTT. This translates into CTPKGRQGFTDTQYF.